One T cell receptor beta chain is described in this entry. The sample holds one count of this clone. Its antigen remains unidentified. It has no much larger one-base neighbor in the sample; base qualities were not kept. CDR1 and CDR2 are read off the germline V gene (reference sequence) as LGHDT and YNNKEL. V and J lose 3 bases and 2 bases, and a span of 17 bases separates them. The cysteine opens and the phenylalanine closes a CDR3 of 16 amino acids. Only CDR3 DNA is held: 48 bases, read in frame from base 1. This entry is derived from a study of blood T cell repertoires in COVID-19 (dated by TCRdb to 2020 to 2022). A note on the overall study: Collaborator samples came from the United States, Italy and Spain and covered acute and convalescent phases of COVID-19. The samples were drawn from the first 160 participants of the ongoing ImmuneRACE study and from some 1,300 subjects provided by 6 global collaborators. Nearly every sample came with metadata listing a de-identified subject ID, COVID-19 status, age in years and sex. Deeply sampled blood TCRbeta repertoires from subjects exposed to, actively infected with, or recovered from COVID-19 were included in the dataset. A freely available public database, intended as a resource for researchers studying the immune response to SARS-CoV-2, is where the repertoires were released. The material from the prospective study consisted of cDNA or gDNA derived from T cells, B-cell-depleted T cells, or PBMCs. Where HLA class I and class II types were available, the types were taken from metadata supplied by the sample provider, not from assay-based typing.

On the study overall, not on this receptor specifically: Clinical and demographic metadata were provided uncurated, with the amount varying by source and participant.

TCRbeta CDR3 regions were amplified from genomic DNA by means of the immunoSEQ Assay, a bias-controlled multiplex PCR. The published analysis was carried out like this. Nucleated cell counts per sample were estimated from amplification of reference gene primers within the assay. To quantify the absolute abundance of each unique TCRbeta CDR3 rearrangement, sequence reads were collapsed and filtered. For each sample, productive Simpson clonality was calculated as the square root of Simpson's diversity index across productive rearrangements. The source is immuneACCESS, and TCRdb retained only in-frame sequences with V and J called. Part of the clones is not carried over; for the studies checked, unresolved V genes explain less than half of this, and the remainder is unexplained. V, J and clone size are those of that table, while D and trimming were read from the DNA. This sample is represented by over 150,000 clones; roughly 82% of them were singletons. Roughly 13% of the sample is held by the ten biggest clonotypes.

Collaborating institutions collected whole blood in K2EDTA tubes following their own protocols. For TCRbeta analysis, collaborators shipped samples as frozen whole blood, isolated PBMCs, or DNA extracted from either of those sample types. This TCR was sampled from a human donor in a cohort sampled during active COVID-19. The sequence links TRBV3-1 (or the pseudogene TRBV3-2) to TRBJ2-7, with a tentative D gene TRBD2 over 6 matching bases. Material: peripheral blood. The DNA sequence is as follows: TGTGCCAGCAGCCAGGCCTTCAGGACGGGAGCCTACGAGCAGTACTTC. Its translation is CASSQAFRTGAYEQYF.